This T cell receptor beta chain originates from a study of T cell responses to AZD1222 COVID-19 vaccine. The CDR3 sequence is 12 residues long. Germline lookup yields CDR1 LNHNV and CDR2 YYDKDF (reference sequence). The V gene lost 3 bases and the J gene lost 1 base, with 3 bases spanning the gap. Worth noting for this clone: Its antigen is unknown. The same CDR3 also results from other DNA sequences found in this sample.

Whole-study results and caveats: White British ancestry dominated among donors, who included more females, and clonal diversity was possibly underestimated. Nearly half of spike-specific TCRs reportedly target variant regions that are unmutated in the B.1.351 and B.1.1.7 variants. Sampling captured repertoires only after the peak T cell response.

TCRdb keeps only in-frame clones here, not all; method: immunoSEQ multiplex PCR. Among around 140,000 clones listed, approximately 94% were seen once. The sequenced sample was peripheral blood, obtained on day 0 of AZD1222 vaccination. The chain uses TRBV15 and TRBJ1-2, with D uncertain. The source of this sequence is an adult in good health. CDR3 sequence reads: CATSRDNYGYTF. CDR3 coding DNA: TGTGCCACCAGCAGGGATAACTATGGCTACACCTTC.